These 8 T cell receptor beta chains share one sample of origin, sequenced in a study of graft-versus-host responses after intestinal transplantation (dated by TCRdb to about 2021). The library was made by the immunoSEQ multiplex PCR assay. TCRdb carries this immuneACCESS record with in-frame sequences only. Its versions omit some clonotypes, under half of them owing to an unresolved V gene in the studies checked, with the rest unexplained. In all, the sample holds 50,000 to 75,000 clones, and approximately 90% of those were seen once. About 1.5% of the sample lies in the top ten. This specimen's time point label, per the study, means: cells obtained before transplantation from donor or recipient. These receptors have no identified antigens. Sequencing used unstimulated CD8+ T cells sorted from spleen or lymph node cells, obtained before transplant. The receptors originated from a human donor who was the organ donor for an intestinal transplant.

The chain employs TRBV28 and TRBJ1-1; a possible D gene is TRBD1 (5 bases). The ends were cut back, 5 bases at V and 1 base at J, with 11 bases in the middle. The CDR3 is 14 residues long. Germline lookup yields CDR1 MDHEN and CDR2 SYDVKM. The DNA of the CDR3 is TGTGCCAGCAGTGCGGGACTGAGGAACACTGAAGCTTTCTTT. Amino acid sequence: CASSAGLRNTEAFF.

The chain carries TRBV19 and TRBJ2-3, with D possibly TRBD2 on 6 matching bases. The CDR3 is 17 residues long. Germline loops: CDR1 LNHDA, CDR2 SQIVND (reference sequence). The V gene lost 5 bases and the J gene lost 1 base, with 19 bases spanning the gap. The chain's CDR3 is CASSPFGGLWGTDTQYF. The CDR3, as DNA: TGTGCCAGTAGTCCCTTCGGGGGACTCTGGGGCACAGATACGCAGTATTTT.

The rearrangement uses TRBV2 and TRBJ1-1; the D is unclear. The germline CDR1 and CDR2 sequences are SNHLY and FYNNEI. Trimming took off 4 bases at V and 8 bases at J, with 11 bases between the two ends. This CDR3 spans 12 amino acids. CDR3 nucleotide sequence: TGTGCCAGCAGTGTCGGTAACCCGGAAGCTTTCTTT. Amino acids: CASSVGNPEAFF.

This rearrangement joins TRBV15 to TRBJ2-7; 7 bases line up with TRBD1. Germline values: CDR1 LNHNV, CDR2 YYDKDF (reference sequence). The CDR3 has 18 residues. The V and J ends lost 0 bases and 0 bases, in that order; junction bases with no gene match: 11. The CDR3 is CATSRDPRTGAISYEQYF. CDR3 DNA: TGTGCCACCAGCAGAGACCCCCGGACAGGCGCAATCTCCTACGAGCAGTACTTC. The whole variable domain, remainder taken from reference TRBV15 and TRBJ2-7, is DAMVIQNPRYQVTQFGKPVTLSCSQTLNHNVMYWYQQKSSQAPKLLFHYYDKDFNNEADTPDNFQSRRPNTSFCFLDIRSPGLGDTAMYLCATSRDPRTGAISYEQYFGPGTRLTVT.

This clone has a handful of counts. This specimen includes other DNA sequences encoding the same CDR3. This chain joins TRBV19 and TRBJ1-1, with D hard to call. Trimming stripped 3 bases from V and 1 base from J, with 6 bases between. Germline-derived CDR1 and CDR2 are LNHDA and SQIVND (reference sequence). The CDR3 is made up of 13 amino acids. CDR3 protein: CASSISKNTEAFF. The CDR3 nucleotides read TGTGCCAGTAGTATTAGCAAGAACACTGAAGCTTTCTTT.

V gene TRBV28 combines with J gene TRBJ2-1; TRBD2 matches at 14 bases. CDR1 MDHEN and CDR2 SYDVKM come from the germline V gene. The CDR3 is 19 amino acids. J was trimmed by 9 bases and V by 4 bases; bases with no gene match: 17. The CDR3 loop is CASSSLTSGRALGESEQFF. The CDR3 DNA is TGTGCCAGCAGTTCGCTGACTAGCGGGAGGGCCTTAGGAGAAAGTGAGCAGTTCTTC.

V gene TRBV19 combines with J gene TRBJ2-1; 15 nucleotides align to TRBD2. The germline CDR1 and CDR2 sequences are LNHDA and SQIVND (reference sequence). V gave up 4 bases and J gave up 4 bases; unmatched junction bases: 14. This CDR3 contains 20 residues. The DNA of the CDR3 is TGTGCCAGTAGTAACTGGACTAGCGGGAGGGACCTACGTGTTTACAATGAGCAGTTCTTC. Translated: CASSNWTSGRDLRVYNEQFF. The variable domain in full, completed from reference TRBV19 and TRBJ2-1, reads DGGITQSPKYLFRKEGQNVTLSCEQNLNHDAMYWYRQDPGQGLRLIYYSQIVNDFQKGDIAEGYSVSREKKESFPLTVTSAQKNPTAFYLCASSNWTSGRDLRVYNEQFFGPGTRLTVL.

This clone has just a few counts. V usage is TRBV10-3 and J usage is TRBJ1-2; D gene unclear. Trimming stripped 7 bases from V and 4 bases from J, with 7 bases between. The CDR3 runs 11 residues. The germline CDR1 and CDR2 sequences are ENHRY and SYGVKD. CDR3 DNA sequence: TGTGCCATCATCCGAGTCTATGGCTACACCTTC. As protein: CAIIRVYGYTF.